This TCR beta chain was captured by sequencing in a study of blood T cell repertoires in COVID-19. CDR3 size: 15 residues. Germline CDR1 reads MNHNS; CDR2 reads SASEGT. Trimming removed 3 bases at V and 2 bases at J, with 14 bases between. Only in-frame clones appear in the TCRdb table, and some are missing; sequencing was by immunoSEQ multiplex PCR. This sample has about 57,000 clones, with 70% to 90% found just once. The clonotype originates from a woman between 40 and 55 years old with acute COVID-19. The chain couples TRBV6-1 to TRBJ2-7; D ambiguous. Sample: PBMCs or T cells enriched from blood (not recorded which). CDR3 loop: CASSDVAAVTYEQYF. The CDR3 DNA is TGTGCCAGCAGTGACGTCGCGGCCGTCACCTACGAGCAGTACTTC.